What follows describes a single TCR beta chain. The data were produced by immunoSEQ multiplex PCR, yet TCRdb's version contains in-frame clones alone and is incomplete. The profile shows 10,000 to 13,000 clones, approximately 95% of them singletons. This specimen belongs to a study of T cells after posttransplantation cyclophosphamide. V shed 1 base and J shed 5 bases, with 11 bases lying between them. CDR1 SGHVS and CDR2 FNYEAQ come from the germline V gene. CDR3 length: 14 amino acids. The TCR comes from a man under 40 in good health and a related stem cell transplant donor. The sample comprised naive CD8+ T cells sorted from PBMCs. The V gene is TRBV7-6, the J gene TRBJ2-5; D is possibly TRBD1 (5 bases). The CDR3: CASSLGRDRETQYF. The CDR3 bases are TGTGCCAGCAGCTTAGGCAGGGATCGGGAGACCCAGTACTTC.